Listed here is a single TCR beta chain. Produced via immunoSEQ multiplex PCR; TCRdb's table is partial and in-frame only. The sample has approximately 260,000 clones; about 80% are singletons. This entry comes from a study of blood T cell repertoires in COVID-19. CDR1 is MNHEY, CDR2 SVGEGT, per germline. The trim removed 0 bases at V and 0 bases at J, leaving 3 bases unmatched. The CDR3 is 16 residues long. This TCR derives from a human donor in a cohort sampled during active COVID-19. Sequencing was carried out using peripheral blood. The genes are TRBV6-2 or TRBV6-3 and TRBJ2-3, with 7 bases fitting TRBD2. The CDR3 nucleotides read TGTGCCAGCAGTTACTCCGGGGGGTTGAGCACAGATACGCAGTATTTT. This sequence encodes CASSYSGGLSTDTQYF.